This T cell receptor beta chain was sequenced for a study of T cell responses to AZD1222 COVID-19 vaccine (dated by TCRdb to about 2021). For the study in its entirety: AZD1222 recipients with second doses at about 4 weeks or about 12 weeks were pooled, because spike-specific TCR depth and breadth did not differ between schedules. TCR sequencing was performed for over 230 trial participants, of whom some 200 were given two doses of AZD1222 and around 26 were given two doses of MenACWY control vaccine. Trial participants were enrolled into age subgroups of 18-55, 56-69 and 70-plus years, which contained 148, 28 and 57 TCR-sequenced participants, respectively. Summary of the overall study and its limitations: Because no samples from the day 14 peak response were available, repertoires could be characterized only after the peak T cell response. In the small 56-69-year group, the increase in depth fell short of significance, most likely because of low power. After two AZD1222 doses, both the breadth and the depth of spike-specific TCRs were significantly higher than at day 0 and than in MenACWY recipients. Vaccine-associated CD4 TCRs spanned the whole spike protein, with dominant responses in regions 160-218 and 743-854. Only a handful of AZD1222 recipients were SARS-CoV-2 seropositive at baseline, limiting conclusions about previously exposed vaccinees. Reportedly, close to half of the unique spike-specific TCRs recognized epitopes lying outside the regions that are mutated in the B.1.351 and B.1.1.7 variants. Participants were mostly white British and included more females than males, and it was suggested by the authors that clonal diversity may have been underestimated.

The CDR3 regions of human TCRbeta chains were analyzed by immunosequencing. The original methods were these. TCRs in the repertoires were matched against a reference library of SARS-CoV-2-specific TCRs that had been generated with the MIRA antigen-specificity platform. Breadth was defined as the fraction of unique TCRs that were SARS-CoV-2-associated, and depth was defined as the fraction of total T cells that were SARS-CoV-2-associated. Using the MIRA data, each spike-specific TCR was mapped to the spike region that the TCR reacts to and placed in a CD4 or CD8 class. Log10-transformed breadth and depth values were compared by one-way ANOVA with Sidak's multiple comparisons tests. TCRdb obtained this table from immuneACCESS and retained in-frame rearrangements with V and J assigned. These tables miss some clones; where compared with another copy, unresolved V genes account for less than half of the shortfall, and the remainder is unexplained. Clonal size and the V and J genes are those of that table, whereas D and trimming came from the DNA. The sample table records more than 95,000 clones; 90% to 95% of these occur just once. The ten largest make up under 3.5% of the sample.

The V end loses 6 bases and the J end loses 7 bases, and a stretch of 13 bases separates them. The CDR3 holds 13 amino acids from the cysteine to the phenylalanine. The retained sequence is limited to the CDR3, 39 bases, with the frame set at the first base. From the germline V gene, CDR1 is MNHEY and CDR2 is SVGAGI. Of note for this clone: No cognate antigen has been identified for it. Nothing much larger sits one base from this clone, and base qualities are not available.

Reading the label with the study, this specimen's time point is: baseline before first vaccination. The vaccinee samples were drawn from two UK trials, COV001 and COV002, one of which was a single-blind randomized controlled phase 2/3 trial testing AZD1222 (ChAdOx1 nCoV-19) in healthy adults. For TCRbeta chain sequencing, PBMC samples from trial participants were taken at day 0 and at day 28 after the second dose. The source of this sequence is an adult in good health. In this chain, TRBV6-5 is recombined with TRBJ2-1, with the D call perhaps TRBD1 or TRBD2, as 5 bases match in each case. Sequences were derived from peripheral blood, sampled on day 0 of AZD1222 vaccination. The CDR3 protein is CASRTGPWNEQFF. The nucleotides read TGTGCCAGCAGGACGGGACCGTGGAATGAGCAGTTCTTC.